This entry lists 5 T cell receptor beta chains sequenced from one sample in a study of T cell repertoires in cytomegalovirus infection. TCRdb processed the reads anew with MiXCR; each CDR3 protein has one entry. The repertoire holds about 310,000 distinct CDR3 sequences, with roughly 16% as singletons. The sample was PBMCs. The receptors originated from a human donor in good health (CMV status not recorded). Some clones in this sample may be carry-over from other donors' samples.

This sequence joins TRBV20-1 and TRBJ1-1, with no clear D. V lost 1 base, J lost 4 bases, and 16 bases lay in between. CDR1 is DFQATT and CDR2 is SNEGSKA in the germline V gene (reference sequence). This CDR3 is built from 15 residues. CDR3 nucleotides: TGCAGTGCTAGAGTCTCCTCCGGTTTGACCACTGAAGCTTTCTTT. Residues: CSARVSSGLTTEAFF.

The chain joins TRBV2 to TRBJ2-2; D call uncertain. CDR3 size: 15 residues. V was trimmed by 8 bases and J by 1 base, leaving 14 bases between them. Germline loops: CDR1 SNHLY, CDR2 FYNNEI. Here the CDR3 reads CASGLGPGNTGELFF. CDR3 DNA sequence: TGTGCCAGCGGTTTAGGACCGGGGAACACCGGGGAGCTGTTTTTT.

This clonotype has a handful of counts. V is TRBV24-1 and J is TRBJ1-1; D is uncertain. The CDR3 sequence is 13 residues long. Trimming took off 2 bases at V and 3 bases at J, with 6 bases between the two ends. CDR1 is KGHDR, CDR2 SFDVKD, per germline. CDR3 coding DNA: TGTGCCACCAGTGATTACCCACACACTGAAGCTTTCTTT. It codes for CATSDYPHTEAFF.

There are a few counts of this clonotype. The chain has TRBV2 and TRBJ2-5; 7 nucleotides match TRBD2. Germline values: CDR1 SNHLY, CDR2 FYNNEI. The CDR3 runs 12 residues. The CDR3 here is CAMGGNQETQYF. The CDR3 DNA follows: TGTGCTATGGGGGGGAACCAAGAGACCCAGTACTTC.

This clonotype was detected ten times or more. This chain connects TRBV6-1 to TRBJ2-3; 11 nucleotides align to TRBD2. Germline-derived CDR1 and CDR2 are MNHNS and SASEGT. The CDR3 runs 17 residues. The V gene end was trimmed by 5 bases and the J gene end by 0 bases; junction bases not matched to a gene: 7. The CDR3 region is CASSPGLAGGSTDTQYF. In DNA form, the CDR3 reads TGTGCCAGCAGTCCCGGGCTAGCGGGGGGTAGCACAGATACGCAGTATTTT.